Following are 3 T cell receptor beta chains from one sample sequenced in a study of T cell changes during pregnancy in multiple sclerosis. Measured with immunoSEQ multiplex PCR; TCRdb has only the in-frame clones, and not every one. The table has approximately 20,000 clones, 80% to 90% seen once; the top ten hold about 7.5%. Specimen: CD8+ T cells from peripheral blood mononuclear cells, collected in the second trimester of pregnancy. The receptor source for this set is a female donor in good health, enrolled as a control in a pregnancy study.

About this clone: A junction boundary mismatches the germline segment, possibly from a read error. This chain connects TRBV29-1 to TRBJ2-3; D is possibly TRBD1 (6 bases). This CDR3 is built from 15 residues. Germline V gene lookup returns CDR1 SQVTM and CDR2 ANQGSEA. The CDR3 reads CSVETGKGFTDMQYF. The CDR3 coding sequence is TGCAGCGTAGAGACAGGCAAGGGTTTCACAGATATGCAGTATTTT.

The chain combines TRBV6-1 with TRBJ2-2, with 13 bases matching TRBD2. The CDR3 extends over 15 amino acids. V was clipped by 6 bases and J by 3 bases; unmatched bases: 1. CDR1 is MNHNS, CDR2 SASEGT, per germline. The CDR3 protein is CASRGTSGDTGELFF. CDR3 DNA sequence: TGTGCCAGCAGGGGGACTAGCGGGGACACCGGGGAGCTGTTTTTT.

The V and J genes are TRBV5-1 and TRBJ2-7; TRBD1 agrees at 10 bases. The CDR3 is 15 residues long. V gave up 2 bases and J gave up 5 bases; unmatched junction bases: 7. Germline V gene lookup returns CDR1 SGHRS and CDR2 YFSETQ. This CDR3 reads CASSLRQGARHEQYF. In nucleotides, the CDR3 is TGCGCCAGCAGCTTACGACAGGGGGCGCGGCACGAGCAGTACTTC.